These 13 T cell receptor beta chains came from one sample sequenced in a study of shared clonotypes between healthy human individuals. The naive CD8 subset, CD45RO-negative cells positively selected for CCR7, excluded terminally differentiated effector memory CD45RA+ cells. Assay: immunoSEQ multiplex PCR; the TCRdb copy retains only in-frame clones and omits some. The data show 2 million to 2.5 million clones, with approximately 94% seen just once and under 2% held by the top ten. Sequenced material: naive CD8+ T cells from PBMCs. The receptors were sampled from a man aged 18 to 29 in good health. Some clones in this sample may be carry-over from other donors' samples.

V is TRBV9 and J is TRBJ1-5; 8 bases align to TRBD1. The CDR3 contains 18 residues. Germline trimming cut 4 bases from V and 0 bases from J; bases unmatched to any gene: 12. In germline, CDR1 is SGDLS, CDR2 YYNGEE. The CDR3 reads CASSPPGTGYISNQPQHF. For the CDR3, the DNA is TGTGCCAGCAGCCCTCCCGGGACAGGCTACATTAGCAATCAGCCCCAGCATTTT.

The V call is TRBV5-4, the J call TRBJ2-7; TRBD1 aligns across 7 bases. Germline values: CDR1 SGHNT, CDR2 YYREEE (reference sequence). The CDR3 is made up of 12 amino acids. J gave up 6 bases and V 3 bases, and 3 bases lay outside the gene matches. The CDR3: CASSYGQAEQYF. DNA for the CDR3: TGTGCCAGCAGCTATGGACAGGCCGAGCAGTACTTC.

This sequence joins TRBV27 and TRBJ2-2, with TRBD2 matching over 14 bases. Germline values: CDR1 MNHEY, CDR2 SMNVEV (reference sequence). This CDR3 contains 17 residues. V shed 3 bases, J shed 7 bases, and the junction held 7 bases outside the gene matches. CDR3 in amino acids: CASSLTSGRARVGELFF. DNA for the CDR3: TGTGCCAGCAGTTTGACTAGCGGGAGGGCCCGGGTCGGGGAGCTGTTTTTT.

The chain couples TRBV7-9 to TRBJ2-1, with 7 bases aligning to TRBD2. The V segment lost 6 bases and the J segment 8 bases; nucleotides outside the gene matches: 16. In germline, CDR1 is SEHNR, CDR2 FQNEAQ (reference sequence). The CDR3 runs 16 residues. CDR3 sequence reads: CASSPARGGSNDEQFF. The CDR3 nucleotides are TGTGCCAGCAGTCCAGCGAGGGGCGGGAGTAATGATGAGCAGTTCTTC.

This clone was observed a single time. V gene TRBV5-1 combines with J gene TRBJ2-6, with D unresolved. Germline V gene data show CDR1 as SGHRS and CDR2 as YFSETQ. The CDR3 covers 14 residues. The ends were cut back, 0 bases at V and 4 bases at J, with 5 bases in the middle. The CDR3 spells CASSLARGANVLTF. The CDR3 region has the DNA TGCGCCAGCAGCTTGGCGAGGGGGGCCAACGTCCTGACTTTC.

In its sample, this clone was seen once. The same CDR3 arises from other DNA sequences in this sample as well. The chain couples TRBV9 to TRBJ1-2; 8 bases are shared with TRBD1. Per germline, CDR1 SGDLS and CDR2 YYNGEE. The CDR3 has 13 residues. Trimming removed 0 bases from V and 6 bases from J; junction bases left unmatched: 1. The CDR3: CASSVVTGDGYTF. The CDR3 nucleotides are TGTGCCAGCAGCGTAGTGACAGGGGATGGCTACACCTTC. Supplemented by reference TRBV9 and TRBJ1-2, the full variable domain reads DSGVTQTPKHLITATGQRVTLRCSPRSGDLSVYWYQQSLDQGLQFLIQYYNGEERAKGNILERFSAQQFPDLHSELNLSSLELGDSALYFCASSVVTGDGYTFGSGTRLTVV.

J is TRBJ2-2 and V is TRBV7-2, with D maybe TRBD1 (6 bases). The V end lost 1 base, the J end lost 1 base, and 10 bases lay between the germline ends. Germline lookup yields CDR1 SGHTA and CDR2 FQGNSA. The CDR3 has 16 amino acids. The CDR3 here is CASSLVGTQNTGELFF. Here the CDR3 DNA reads TGTGCCAGCAGCTTAGTTGGGACACAGAACACCGGGGAGCTGTTTTTT.

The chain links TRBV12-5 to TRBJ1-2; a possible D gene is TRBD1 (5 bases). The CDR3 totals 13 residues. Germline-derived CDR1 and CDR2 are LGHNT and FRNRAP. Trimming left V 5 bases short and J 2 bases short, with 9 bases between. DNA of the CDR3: TGTGCTAGTGGTCAGGGATTCAACTATGGCTACACCTTC. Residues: CASGQGFNYGYTF.

CDR3 amino acids: CASALDRLPYEQYF. The CDR3 bases are TGTGCTAGTGCCCTGGACAGGCTTCCTTACGAGCAGTACTTC. The J gene is TRBJ2-7, the V gene TRBV12-5; TRBD1 agrees at 7 bases. J gave up 4 bases and V 7 bases, and 10 bases lay outside the gene matches. The CDR3 extends over 14 amino acids. Looked up from germline, CDR1 is LGHNT and CDR2 is FRNRAP.

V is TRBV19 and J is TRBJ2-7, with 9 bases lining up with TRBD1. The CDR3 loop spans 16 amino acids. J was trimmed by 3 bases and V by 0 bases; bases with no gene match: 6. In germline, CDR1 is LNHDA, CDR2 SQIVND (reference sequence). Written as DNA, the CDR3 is TGTGCCAGTAGTATAGATAGGACAGGGGAGGGCTACGAGCAGTACTTC. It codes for CASSIDRTGEGYEQYF.

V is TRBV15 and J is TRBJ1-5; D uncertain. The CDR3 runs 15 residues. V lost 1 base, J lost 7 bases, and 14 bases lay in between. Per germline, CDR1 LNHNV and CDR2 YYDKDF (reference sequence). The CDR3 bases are TGTGCCACCAGCAGAGGGCGGTCGACGGGCCAGCCCCAGCATTTT. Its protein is CATSRGRSTGQPQHF.

The chain's CDR3 is CASSPSGGRKNTEAFF. CDR3 nucleotide sequence: TGTGCCAGCAGCCCGAGTGGGGGGCGGAAGAACACTGAAGCTTTCTTT. This chain links TRBV7-3 with TRBJ1-1; tentatively, D is TRBD1 (6 bases). CDR1 and CDR2 from the germline V gene are SGHTA and FQGTGA. The CDR3 is 16 residues long. V lost 5 bases to trimming and J lost 1 base, with 17 bases between them.

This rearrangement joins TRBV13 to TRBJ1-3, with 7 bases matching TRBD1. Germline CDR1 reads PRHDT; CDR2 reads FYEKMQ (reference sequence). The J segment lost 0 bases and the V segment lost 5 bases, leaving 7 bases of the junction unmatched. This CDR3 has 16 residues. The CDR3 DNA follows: TGTGCCAGCAGCACCCGGACAGGCTACTCTGGAAACACCATATATTTT. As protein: CASSTRTGYSGNTIYF.